The 2 T cell receptor beta chains below all came from one sample that was sequenced in a study of blood T cells in healthy people across ages. Primers used in a second PCR of about 7 to 12 cycles were a sample-barcoded 5' primer and a J-beta primer mix. Each CDR3 protein is one row after TCRdb ran MiXCR on the 5' RACE reads. Among some 700,000 distinct CDR3 sequences, 22% were seen once, and the ten largest hold around 21%. The source material was blood. Source of these receptors: an older man in good health.

The chain is built from TRBV10-3 and TRBJ1-1; weak D call: TRBD1 (6 bases). V was shortened by 10 bases and J by 2 bases, with 14 bases between the two germline ends. The germline V gene has CDR1 ENHRY and CDR2 SYGVKD. This CDR3 is 13 amino acids long. CDR3 region: CATGGQKNTEAFF. The CDR3 DNA reads as TGTGCCACCGGAGGACAGAAAAACACTGAAGCTTTCTTT.

The rearrangement joins TRBV2 to TRBJ2-3; D is undetermined. Trimming stripped 2 bases from V and 6 bases from J, with 12 bases between. This CDR3 spans 14 amino acids. Germline V gene sequence: CDR1 SNHLY, CDR2 FYNNEI. DNA of the CDR3: TGTGCCAGCAGTGAAAATGGCAGGACCGATACGCAGTATTTT. Translating gives CASSENGRTDTQYF.